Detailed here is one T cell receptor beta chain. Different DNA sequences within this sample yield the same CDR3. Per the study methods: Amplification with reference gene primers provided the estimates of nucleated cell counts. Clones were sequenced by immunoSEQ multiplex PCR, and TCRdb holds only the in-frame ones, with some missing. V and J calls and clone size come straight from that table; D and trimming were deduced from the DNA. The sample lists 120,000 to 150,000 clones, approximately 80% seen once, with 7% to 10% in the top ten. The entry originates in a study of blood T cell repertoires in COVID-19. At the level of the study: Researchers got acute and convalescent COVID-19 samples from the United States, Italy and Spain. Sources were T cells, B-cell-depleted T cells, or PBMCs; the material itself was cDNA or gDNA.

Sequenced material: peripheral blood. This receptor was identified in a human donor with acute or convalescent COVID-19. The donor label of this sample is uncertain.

CDR3 in DNA: TGTGCCAGCAGCGTCGCCGGGACAGGGGGAACCGGGGAGCTGTTTTTT. It specifies CASSVAGTGGTGELFF. The rearrangement joins TRBV9 to TRBJ2-2, with 11 bases fitting TRBD1. Unmatched junction bases numbered 5, after V lost 2 bases and J lost 5 bases. Germline lookup yields CDR1 SGDLS and CDR2 YYNGEE. The CDR3 covers 16 residues.